The clone carrying this T cell receptor (beta chain) was found many times. The antigen is not known. Unsorted bulk tissue, about 17-33 mg of it, served as the source for co-extraction of RNA and DNA. The sample is drawn from a study of tumor-infiltrating lymphocytes in primary liver carcinoma. Starting material of around 460 ng total RNA yielded TCR beta cDNA via a constant-region primer. What produced the TCR beta libraries was three nested multiplex PCR rounds using slightly modified ARM-PCR. TRBV1-TRBV30 forward primers paired with a C-beta reverse primer were used in the first two PCR rounds, which ran roughly 9 cycles each. A single record per CDR3 protein comes from TCRdb applying MiXCR to the multiplex PCR reads. The data show more than 100,000 distinct CDR3 sequences, 50% to 70% seen once. Study-wide results and limits: The study found only about 7.5-25% of top clones in all five tumor regions. Blood had a significantly lower top-250-clone fraction than tumors did (p = 0.039).

Per the germline V gene, CDR1 is SQVTM and CDR2 is ANQGSEA. V lost 7 bases and J lost 2; bases outside the gene matches: 8. This CDR3 region has 13 residues. This receptor was taken from a woman aged 60 to 75 with primary liver carcinoma and hepatitis B virus infection. The sequenced sample consisted of liver tumor tissue from sampling region 1. Subset described: tumor region T1, superior pole. The gene calls are TRBV29-1 and TRBJ2-7, with 7 bases lining up with TRBD2. DNA for the CDR3: TGCAGCGCCGAGGAGGGAGGGACCTACGAGCAGTACTTC. Translating it yields CSAEEGGTYEQYF.